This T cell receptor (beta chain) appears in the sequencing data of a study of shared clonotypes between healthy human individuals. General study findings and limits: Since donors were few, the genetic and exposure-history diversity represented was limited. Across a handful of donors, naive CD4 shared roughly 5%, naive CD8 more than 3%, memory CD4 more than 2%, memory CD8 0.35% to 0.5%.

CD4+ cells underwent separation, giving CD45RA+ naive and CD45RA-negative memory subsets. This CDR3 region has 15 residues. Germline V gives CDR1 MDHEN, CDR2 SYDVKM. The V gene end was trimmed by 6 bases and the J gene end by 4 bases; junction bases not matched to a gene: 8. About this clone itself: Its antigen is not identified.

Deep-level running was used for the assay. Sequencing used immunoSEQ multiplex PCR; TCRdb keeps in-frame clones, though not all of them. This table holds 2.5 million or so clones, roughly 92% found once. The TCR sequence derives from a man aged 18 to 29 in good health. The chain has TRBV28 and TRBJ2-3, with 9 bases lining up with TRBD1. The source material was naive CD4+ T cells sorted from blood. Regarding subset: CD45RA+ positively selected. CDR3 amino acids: CASSRTGELADTQYF. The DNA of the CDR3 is TGTGCCAGCAGCCGGACAGGGGAATTGGCAGATACGCAGTATTTT.